Listed here is a single T cell receptor (beta chain). Its antigen remains undetermined. The CDR3 does not close with the conserved phenylalanine or tryptophan, likely indicating a read error. Flow cytometry had shown CD8+CD57+ cell expansion in the patients selected for sequencing. Severe acquired aplastic anemia was diagnosed in all patients according to International Study of Aplastic Anemia and Agranulocytosis and Camitta criteria. At the time blood was sampled, none of the patients had received any therapy. TCR repertoires of sorted CD4+ and CD8+ blood T cells from severe aplastic anemia patients and healthy subjects were deep-sequenced in the study. In the USA, patient enrollment took place under clinicaltrials.gov protocols 00001620, 01623167, 00001397, 00071045, 00081523 and 00961064. Ficoll-Paque density gradient centrifugation was used to isolate peripheral blood mononuclear cells. CD4+ and CD8+ T cells were sorted by FACS or magnetic beads before DNA extraction.

Genomic DNA was used as template for profiling of TCR beta VDJ combinations and CDR3 sequences. An Illumina HiSeq 2000 was the platform used for TCR repertoire sequencing. The authors' analysis ran thus. Repertoire assessment relied on Simpson's diversity index, CDR3 size and DJ length profiles, and TRBV/TRBJ rearrangement plots. Whichever DNA sequence was most abundant in the deep sequencing data was defined as the immunodominant clone. CDR3 amino acid sequences were screened for sharing across subjects and compared with published repertoires and the VDJdb database. The raw public data were reprocessed by TCRdb itself: fastp quality trimming at Q25, MiXCR clonotype calling, in-frame beta chains only. Each entry is one CDR3 protein sequence, shown with its most common DNA and genes. The V and J calls come from TCRdb's annotation, not from the publication. Here the sample has about 250,000 distinct CDR3 sequences; around half occur a single time. The ten largest clones capture roughly 8% of the sample.

For CDR1 and CDR2, the germline V gene lists SGHDN and FVKESK. V and J are trimmed by 0 bases and 3 bases, and the gene matches miss 8 bases of the junction. The CDR3 spans 17 amino acids, including both terminal residues. The DNA shown is the 51-base CDR3, in frame from base 1. This sample is drawn from a study of CD8+CD57+ T cells in acquired aplastic anemia (dated by TCRdb to 2017 to 2018). Some background on the complete study: DNA extracted from sorted CD4+ and CD8+ cells had a mean of about 3.3 ug, with a range of about 0.2 to 30 ug. CD8+CD57+ expansion was defined as a frequency above the mean frequency observed in healthy subjects. What the study reported, not specific to this receptor: No significant difference in CD8+ Simpson's diversity was found between patients and healthy controls (P=0.060). Roughly 31 CD8+ CDR3 sequences were shared between patients and controls but appeared highly expressed in patients and within their immunodominant clones.

The sequenced sample consisted of sorted CD4+, CD8+, or CD8+CD57+ T cells (not recorded which) from PBMCs. The sequence was obtained from a human donor with aplastic anemia. This chain is built from TRBV14 and TRBJ2-7; TRBD2 matches 10 bases in the middle. The CDR3 here reads CASSQERLAGVVYEQYL. DNA sequence: TGTGCCAGCAGCCAAGAACGGCTAGCGGGAGTGGTCTACGAGCAGTACCTC.